This entry lists 20 T cell receptor beta chains sequenced from one sample in a study of identical twins' blood T cells. TCRdb reanalysed the 5' RACE reads using MiXCR and keeps one entry per CDR3 protein. Of a few hundred thousand distinct CDR3 sequences listed, 28% are singletons. The sequenced sample consisted of PBMCs. All receptors derive from a woman aged 18-50 years in good health.

This clonotype was detected many times. This chain links TRBV29-1 with TRBJ2-1; 9 bases fit TRBD2. V gave up 6 bases and J gave up 5 bases; unmatched junction bases: 11. Germline assignment: CDR1 SQVTM and CDR2 ANQGSEA. CDR3 length: 15 residues. DNA for the CDR3: TGCAGCGTCGCAGGACTAGCGTCACGTAACAATGAGCAGTTCTTC. Amino acid sequence: CSVAGLASRNNEQFF.

Only a few counts were recorded for this clonotype. The V call is TRBV5-1, the J call TRBJ2-1, with 13 bases aligning to TRBD2. Germline V gene lookup returns CDR1 SGHRS and CDR2 YFSETQ. J gave up 9 bases and V 3 bases, and 9 bases lay outside the gene matches. The CDR3 runs 16 residues. DNA of the CDR3: TGCGCCAGCAGCTCAGGACTAGCGGGAGTATCCGCTGAGCAGTTCTTC. As protein: CASSSGLAGVSAEQFF.

The rearrangement uses TRBV7-8 and TRBJ2-2, with D unresolved. V was trimmed by 8 bases and J by 4 bases, leaving 17 bases between them. The CDR3 consists of 15 residues. The germline V gene has CDR1 SGHVS and CDR2 FQNEAQ. The CDR3 DNA sequence: TGTGCCAGCGGATACTCCTGGGTTTTCACCGGGGAGCTGTTTTTT. Protein sequence: CASGYSWVFTGELFF.

This clonotype has more than one count but fewer than ten. V gene TRBV15 combines with J gene TRBJ1-5; 7 positions match TRBD1. Trimming at V came to 0 bases and at J to 6 bases, leaving 8 bases not matched to a gene. Germline V gene lookup returns CDR1 LNHNV and CDR2 YYDKDF (reference sequence). This CDR3 is built from 16 residues. CDR3 residues: CATSREVTGYGQPQHF. CDR3 DNA: TGTGCCACCAGCAGAGAGGTGACAGGGTACGGTCAGCCCCAGCATTTT.

The CDR3 here is CASSLEFSYEQYF. The DNA of the CDR3 is TGTGCCAGCAGCTTGGAGTTCTCCTACGAGCAGTACTTC. This chain links TRBV5-8 with TRBJ2-7, with D unresolved. This CDR3 region has 13 residues. Germline loops: CDR1 SGHTS, CDR2 YDEGEE. The ends were cut back, 0 bases at V and 0 bases at J, with 4 bases in the middle.

The chain uses TRBV7-9 and TRBJ1-1; D gene uncertain. Germline CDR1 is SEHNR and CDR2 is FQNEAQ (reference sequence). This CDR3 has 11 amino acids. V shed 1 base and J shed 8 bases, with 5 bases lying between them. CDR3 nucleotide sequence: TGTGCCAGCAGCTTAGTGCAGGAAGCTTTCTTT. Translation gives CASSLVQEAFF.

The J gene is TRBJ2-7, the V gene TRBV11-2; D unresolved. The CDR3 contains 15 residues. Trimming took off 5 bases at V and 0 bases at J, with 14 bases between the two ends. Germline V gene data show CDR1 as SGHAT and CDR2 as FQNNGV. The CDR3 DNA reads as TGTGCCAGCAGCATGTGGACCATGACCTCCTACGAGCAGTACTTC. This codes for CASSMWTMTSYEQYF.

About this clonotype: Possible read error: a much larger clone is one base away. V and J are TRBV12-3 or TRBV12-4 and TRBJ1-5; the D gene is possibly TRBD1 (6 bases). The CDR3 loop spans 16 amino acids. The CDR3 sequence: CASSYMGGLGNQPRHF. CDR3 in DNA: TGTGCCAGCAGTTATATGGGGGGCCTCGGCAATCAGCCCCGGCATTTT.

This clonotype was seen only a few times. This chain links TRBV5-1 with TRBJ1-1; weak D call: TRBD1 (5 bases). CDR3 length equals 15 residues. Germline values: CDR1 SGHRS, CDR2 YFSETQ. V was clipped by 4 bases and J by 1 base, with 14 bases between them. The CDR3 loop is CASSAGVQGNTEAFF. CDR3 in DNA: TGCGCCAGCAGCGCCGGAGTTCAGGGGAACACTGAAGCTTTCTTT.

Many counts were recorded for this clonotype. This chain links TRBV5-1 with TRBJ1-1; D is undetermined. The CDR3 loop spans 14 amino acids. Per germline, CDR1 SGHRS and CDR2 YFSETQ. The V gene lost 3 bases and the J gene lost 1 base, with 10 bases spanning the gap. The DNA for the CDR3 is TGCGCCAGCAGCTCTCAGATTACGAACACTGAAGCTTTCTTT. Encoded protein: CASSSQITNTEAFF. The variable domain in full, with the rest retrieved from reference TRBV5-1 and TRBJ1-1, is KAGVTQTPRYLIKTRGQQVTLSCSPISGHRSVSWYQQTPGQGLQFLFEYFSETQRNKGNFPGRFSGRQFSNSRSEMNVSTLELGDSALYLCASSSQITNTEAFFGQGTRLTVV.

This clonotype has only a few counts. The V and J genes are TRBV29-1 and TRBJ2-2; no firm D call. Germline CDR1 and CDR2: SQVTM and ANQGSEA. The CDR3 spans 13 residues. V lost 5 bases and J 4 bases, leaving 11 bases between the germline ends. CDR3 protein: CSVHRTGTGELFF. The DNA of the CDR3 is TGCAGCGTTCATAGGACGGGCACCGGGGAGCTGTTTTTT.

The chain joins TRBV7-9 to TRBJ2-2, with D unresolved. Trimming took 4 bases from V and 7 from J, leaving 13 bases between them. The CDR3 is 14 residues long. CDR1 and CDR2 (germline): SEHNR, FQNEAQ (reference sequence). The CDR3 protein is CASSSLFGHGELFF. The CDR3 nucleotides are TGTGCCAGCAGCTCGCTCTTCGGGCACGGGGAGCTGTTTTTT.

The table lists this clonotype with a few counts. The chain is built from TRBV7-9 and TRBJ2-1, with D perhaps being TRBD1 or TRBD2 (5 bases each). Deletions cut 6 bases from V and 7 bases from J, with 16 bases between. The V gene's germline CDR1 is SEHNR and CDR2 FQNEAQ (reference sequence). The CDR3 is 14 amino acids. Here the CDR3 reads CASSHRLAGNEQFF. CDR3 DNA sequence: TGTGCCAGCAGTCACAGGCTAGCTGGGAATGAGCAGTTCTTC.

The chain combines TRBV9 with TRBJ2-7; 9 positions match TRBD2. V dropped 4 bases and J dropped 6; count of bases not matched to a gene: 11. CDR1 is SGDLS, CDR2 YYNGEE, per germline. This CDR3 is built from 15 residues. CDR3 in DNA: TGTGCCAGCAGCCCCCACGGACTAGCGAGGCTCGAGCAGTACTTC. Encoded protein: CASSPHGLARLEQYF.

The table lists this clonotype with a few counts. This chain uses TRBV3-1 with TRBJ2-2, with a tentative D call TRBD1 (5 bases). Germline CDR1 LGHDT, CDR2 YNNKEL (reference sequence). V was pared by 0 bases and J by 5 bases, with 10 bases between. The CDR3 loop spans 15 amino acids. CDR3: CASSQDRAYTGELFF. The CDR3 bases are TGTGCCAGCAGCCAAGACAGGGCCTATACCGGGGAGCTGTTTTTT. Full variable domain (missing parts from reference TRBV3-1 and TRBJ2-2): DTAVSQTPKYLVTQMGNDKSIKCEQNLGHDTMYWYKQDSKKFLKIMFSYNNKELIINETVPNRFSPKSPDKAHLNLHINSLELGDSAVYFCASSQDRAYTGELFFGEGSRLTVL.

The CDR3 sequence is CSASQGRVLYGYTF. The CDR3 bases are TGCAGTGCTAGTCAAGGACGGGTCCTTTATGGCTACACCTTC. The rearrangement uses TRBV20-1 and TRBJ1-2, with no clear D. CDR1 and CDR2 (germline): DFQATT, SNEGSKA (reference sequence). Trimming stripped 3 bases from V and 5 bases from J, with 16 bases between. The CDR3 extends over 14 amino acids.

This chain connects TRBV6-5 to TRBJ1-1; no firm D call. This CDR3 region has 16 residues. Germline loops: CDR1 MNHEY, CDR2 SVGAGI. V was cut by 2 bases and J by 2 bases, with 15 bases left in between. Here the CDR3 DNA reads TGTGCCAGCAGTTACCTGTCGGGCAGAAAAAACACTGAAGCTTTCTTT. It codes for CASSYLSGRKNTEAFF.

This clonotype was seen once. The conserved final phenylalanine or tryptophan is absent from the CDR3, which likely points to a read error. The rearrangement uses TRBV20-1 and TRBJ1-1, with a tentative D call TRBD1 (6 bases). The V gene lost 0 bases and the J gene lost 0 bases, with 14 bases spanning the gap. Per germline, CDR1 DFQATT and CDR2 SNEGSKA (reference sequence). CDR3 length: 16 residues. CDR3 in amino acids: CSAREPDSSMNTEAFV. The CDR3 region has the DNA TGCAGTGCTAGAGAGCCGGACAGTTCAATGAACACTGAAGCTTTCGTT.

This clonotype has only a few counts. The rearrangement joins TRBV10-3 to TRBJ2-5; D is unclear. CDR3 size: 15 residues. CDR1 and CDR2 from the germline V gene are ENHRY and SYGVKD. The V and J ends lost 0 bases and 2 bases respectively, with 10 bases between them. The DNA for the CDR3 is TGTGCCATCAGTGAGTCGTTGGCAGAACAAGAGACCCAGTACTTC. Encoded protein: CAISESLAEQETQYF.

J is TRBJ1-4 and V is TRBV7-2, with TRBD1 matching 7 bases. J lost 3 bases, V lost 5 bases, and 9 bases had no gene match. Germline values: CDR1 SGHTA, CDR2 FQGNSA. The CDR3 contains 16 residues. The CDR3 is CASSENPGQSNEKLFF. The CDR3 nucleotides read TGTGCCAGCAGCGAGAATCCGGGACAGTCTAATGAAAAACTGTTTTTT.